These T cell receptor beta chains were read from a single sample in a study of naive and memory T cell subsets. MiXCR, applied by TCRdb to the UMI-ligation and nested PCR reads, yields one record per CDR3 protein. Of roughly 140,000 distinct CDR3 sequences in the sample, 15% to 20% are singletons; the top ten hold roughly 0.14%. The sample comprised naive CD4+ T cells from blood. Receptors were obtained from a human donor in good health. Both conserved end residues are part of each CDR3. A D gene is named only where the DNA matches it firmly. Some rows have no size entry. The others give once, few or many, or a class for an expanded clone.

>TRBV5-6|TRBD1|-|TRBJ1-6
CASSPRDRRFNSPLHF
TGTGCCAGCAGCCCGAGGGACAGGAGATTTAATTCACCCCTCCACTTT
>TRBV6-1|-|few|TRBJ1-6
CASRGEDSPLHF
TGTGCCAGCAGGGGAGAAGATTCACCCCTCCACTTT
>TRBV28|-|few|TRBJ1-2
CASSLGEGRGVYYGYTF
TGTGCCAGCAGCTTGGGTGAGGGGCGCGGAGTGTACTATGGCTACACCTTC
>TRBV7-6|-|few|TRBJ2-3
CASSLFSVSLTDTQYF
TGTGCCAGCAGCTTATTTTCGGTTAGTCTCACAGATACGCAGTATTTT
>TRBV10-3|-|few|TRBJ2-7
CAISDQGPYEQYF
TGTGCCATCAGTGACCAGGGGCCCTACGAGCAGTACTTC
>TRBV7-9|-|few|TRBJ1-6
CASSPRQTNSPLHF
TGTGCCAGCAGCCCCCGGCAGACTAATTCACCCCTCCACTTT
>TRBV10-3|-|few|TRBJ1-5
CAISEGQGGNQPQHF
TGTGCCATCAGTGAGGGGCAGGGCGGCAATCAGCCCCAGCATTTT
>TRBV19|TRBD1|-|TRBJ2-7
CASSTGQAVVQYF
TGTGCCAGTAGTACCGGACAGGCTGTTGTGCAGTACTTC
>TRBV18|TRBD1|-|TRBJ1-2
CASSPNPGTGAPVLYGYTF
TGTGCCAGCTCTCCGAACCCCGGGACAGGGGCTCCTGTACTCTATGGCTACACCTTC
>TRBV28|-|few|TRBJ2-5
CDQGQAEETQYF
TGTGATCAAGGGCAGGCCGAAGAGACCCAGTACTTC
>TRBV5-1|TRBD1|-|TRBJ1-6
CASREGLGTADSPLHF
TGCGCCAGCAGAGAGGGTCTGGGGACAGCTGATTCACCCCTCCACTTT
>TRBV12-3/TRBV12-4|-|-|TRBJ2-4
CASSFGMAKNIQYF
TGTGCCAGCAGTTTCGGTATGGCCAAAAACATTCAGTACTTC
>TRBV5-6|-|-|TRBJ2-6
CASSLIGANVLTF
TGTGCCAGCAGCTTGATTGGGGCCAACGTCCTGACTTTC
>TRBV3-1|TRBD2|many|TRBJ2-5
CASSDRLAGTETQYF
TGTGCCAGCAGCGATCGACTAGCGGGAACGGAGACCCAGTACTTC
>TRBV12-3/TRBV12-4|-|-|TRBJ2-7
CASSFDRRSYEQYF
TGTGCCAGCAGTTTTGACAGGCGTTCCTACGAGCAGTACTTC
>TRBV5-4|TRBD2|few|TRBJ2-5
CASSRTSGNSETQYF
TGTGCCAGCAGCCGGACTAGCGGGAACTCGGAGACCCAGTACTTC
>TRBV6-1|-|-|TRBJ2-3
CATKYIRATDTQYF
TGTGCCACTAAGTACATCCGGGCCACAGATACGCAGTATTTT
>TRBV3-1|TRBD1|many|TRBJ2-7
CASSLQGTGGAEQYF
TGTGCCAGCAGCCTGCAGGGGACAGGAGGAGCCGAGCAGTACTTC
>TRBV5-1|-|few|TRBJ2-7
CASSPKSAASSYEQYF
TGCGCCAGCAGCCCGAAGTCAGCGGCGAGCTCCTACGAGCAGTACTTC
>TRBV20-1|-|-|TRBJ2-7
CSARLPPYEQYF
TGCAGTGCTAGGTTGCCACCCTACGAGCAGTACTTC
>TRBV7-9|TRBD2|few|TRBJ2-1
CASSLERGLAGVHEQFF
TGTGCCAGCAGCTTAGAACGGGGTCTAGCGGGAGTTCATGAGCAGTTCTTC
>TRBV6-6|-|few|TRBJ1-1
CASSYPQGGTEAFF
TGTGCCAGCAGTTACCCTCAAGGGGGCACTGAAGCTTTCTTT
>TRBV24-1|-|few|TRBJ2-1
CATSDDHASSYNEQFF
TGTGCCACCAGTGATGATCACGCGAGCTCCTACAATGAGCAGTTCTTC
>TRBV7-3|-|few|TRBJ2-1
CASSPTGPSNEQFF
TGTGCCAGCAGCCCGACCGGCCCATCCAATGAGCAGTTCTTC
>TRBV13|-|few|TRBJ1-1
CASSLWGGTEAFF
TGTGCCAGCAGCTTATGGGGAGGCACTGAAGCTTTCTTT
>TRBV5-6|TRBD2|-|TRBJ2-7
CASSLGSSGRPSYEQYF
TGTGCCAGCAGCTTGGGGTCTAGCGGGAGGCCCTCCTACGAGCAGTACTTC
>TRBV6-5|-|few|TRBJ1-5
CASSYGPGGETFNQPQHF
TGTGCCAGCAGTTACGGTCCGGGAGGAGAGACTTTCAATCAGCCCCAGCATTTT
>TRBV6-5|-|-|TRBJ1-1
CASSYSYRGHSEAFF
TGTGCCAGCAGTTACTCGTATCGAGGACACTCTGAAGCTTTCTTT
>TRBV25-1|-|-|TRBJ2-3
CASSELSADTQYF
TGTGCCAGCAGTGAGCTGTCAGCAGATACGCAGTATTTT
>TRBV19|-|-|TRBJ2-2
CASSMTGANTGELFF
TGTGCCAGTAGTATGACAGGAGCGAACACCGGGGAGCTGTTTTTT
>TRBV10-3|TRBD2|few|TRBJ2-5
CAISATSGRKQETQYF
TGTGCCATCAGCGCTACTAGCGGGAGGAAACAAGAGACCCAGTACTTC
>TRBV7-2|-|few|TRBJ2-3
CASSLVVGVRREGTDTQYF
TGTGCCAGCAGCTTAGTTGTTGGGGTGCGAAGGGAGGGCACAGATACGCAGTATTTT
>TRBV14|-|-|TRBJ1-1
CASSHQGHKLNTEAFF
TGTGCCAGCAGCCATCAGGGACATAAGTTGAACACTGAAGCTTTCTTT
>TRBV2|TRBD2|-|TRBJ2-3
CASSPGLAGDTDTQYF
TGTGCCAGCAGCCCCGGACTAGCGGGGGACACAGATACGCAGTATTTT
>TRBV6-4|TRBD1|few|TRBJ1-1
CASSVDRGNTEAFF
TGTGCCAGCAGTGTGGACAGGGGTAACACTGAAGCTTTCTTT
>TRBV30|-|-|TRBJ2-5
CAWSVRQRETQYF
TGTGCCTGGAGTGTACGCCAGAGAGAGACCCAGTACTTC
>TRBV15|-|few|TRBJ1-5
CATSTRGDPGSNQPQHF
TGTGCCACCAGCACCCGGGGAGACCCCGGCAGCAATCAGCCCCAGCATTTT
>TRBV6-2/TRBV6-3|TRBD2|-|TRBJ2-3
CASIHSVLAGATDTQYF
TGTGCCAGCATCCACAGCGTGTTGGCGGGAGCTACAGATACGCAGTATTTT
>TRBV12-3/TRBV12-4|-|few|TRBJ1-2
CASSLRRQQYGYTF
TGTGCCAGCAGTTTACGGCGACAGCAATATGGCTACACCTTC
>TRBV7-8|TRBD2|-|TRBJ2-3
CASASGRPTSTDTQYF
TGTGCCAGCGCGAGCGGGAGGCCAACTAGCACAGATACGCAGTATTTT
>TRBV6-1|-|-|TRBJ2-7
CASNPRVANEQYF
TGTGCCAGCAACCCTAGGGTGGCCAACGAGCAGTACTTC
>TRBV4-3|-|-|TRBJ2-1
CASSQDGPAASYNEQFF
TGCGCCAGCAGCCAAGATGGCCCAGCCGCGTCCTACAATGAGCAGTTCTTC
>TRBV7-9|TRBD2|-|TRBJ2-1
CASTSGTSGTNEQFF
TGTGCCAGCACCAGTGGGACTAGCGGGACCAATGAGCAGTTCTTC
>TRBV20-1|TRBD2|-|TRBJ2-1
CSAVTSGIYNEQFF
TGCAGTGCTGTGACTAGCGGGATTTACAATGAGCAGTTCTTT
>TRBV7-3|-|-|TRBJ2-1
CVSSLFNSHSYNEQFF
TGTGTCAGCAGCTTATTCAACTCTCACTCCTACAATGAGCAGTTCTTC
>TRBV20-1|TRBD2|few|TRBJ2-2
CSASSEREDANTGELFF
TGCAGTGCTAGTTCGGAGCGGGAGGACGCGAACACCGGGGAGCTGTTTTTT
>TRBV5-1|-|-|TRBJ1-1
CASSSTQGRSEAFF
TGCGCCAGCAGCTCCACTCAGGGGAGGTCTGAAGCTTTCTTT
>TRBV18|TRBD1|few|TRBJ2-1
CASSPQTGTLYNEQFF
TGTGCCAGCTCGCCCCAGACAGGGACCCTCTACAATGAGCAGTTCTTC
>TRBV7-2|TRBD2|-|TRBJ2-7
CASSLGGVTSGEQYF
TGTGCCAGCAGCTTAGGCGGGGTCACTAGCGGGGAGCAGTACTTC
>TRBV28|TRBD1|few|TRBJ1-1
CASSPAGQGTFF
TGTGCCAGCAGTCCCGCCGGACAGGGAACTTTCTTT
>TRBV30|-|-|TRBJ2-5
CAWSDLEETQYF
TGTGCCTGGAGTGACTTGGAAGAGACCCAGTACTTC
>TRBV12-3/TRBV12-4|TRBD2|once|TRBJ2-3
CASSRRTSADTQYF
TGTGCCAGCAGCCGTCGGACTAGCGCCGATACGCAGTATTTT
>TRBV12-3/TRBV12-4|-|many|TRBJ2-7
CASSLRGEEYF
TGTGCCAGCAGTCTGAGGGGGGAGGAGTACTTC
>TRBV2|TRBD2|-|TRBJ2-1
CASRGTSASSYNEQFF
TGTGCCAGCAGGGGCACTAGCGCCAGCTCCTACAATGAGCAGTTCTTC